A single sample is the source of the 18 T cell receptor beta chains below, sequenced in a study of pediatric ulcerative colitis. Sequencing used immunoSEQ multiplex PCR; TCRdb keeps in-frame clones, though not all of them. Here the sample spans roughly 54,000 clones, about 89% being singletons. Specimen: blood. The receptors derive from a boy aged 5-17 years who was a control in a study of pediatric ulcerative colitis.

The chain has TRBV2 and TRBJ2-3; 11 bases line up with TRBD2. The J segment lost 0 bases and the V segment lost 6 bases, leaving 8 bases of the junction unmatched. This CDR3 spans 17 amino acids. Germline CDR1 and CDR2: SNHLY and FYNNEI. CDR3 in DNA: TGTGCCAGCAGGGGGCGGCTAGCGGGGGGAAGCACAGATACGCAGTATTTT. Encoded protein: CASRGRLAGGSTDTQYF.

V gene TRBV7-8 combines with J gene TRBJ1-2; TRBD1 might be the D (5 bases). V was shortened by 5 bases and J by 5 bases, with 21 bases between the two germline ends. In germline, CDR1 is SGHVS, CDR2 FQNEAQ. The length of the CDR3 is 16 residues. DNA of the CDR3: TGTGCCAGCAGCCCCACGAGGTCTGGGGGAGGGTATGGCTACACCTTC. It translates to CASSPTRSGGGYGYTF.

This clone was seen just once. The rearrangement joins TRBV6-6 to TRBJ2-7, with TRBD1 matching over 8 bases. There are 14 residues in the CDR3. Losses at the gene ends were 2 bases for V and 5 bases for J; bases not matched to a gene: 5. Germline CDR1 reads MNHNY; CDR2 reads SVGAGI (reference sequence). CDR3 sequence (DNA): TGTGCCAGCAGTTACCGCCAGGGGGCAAACGAGCAGTACTTC. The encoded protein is CASSYRQGANEQYF.

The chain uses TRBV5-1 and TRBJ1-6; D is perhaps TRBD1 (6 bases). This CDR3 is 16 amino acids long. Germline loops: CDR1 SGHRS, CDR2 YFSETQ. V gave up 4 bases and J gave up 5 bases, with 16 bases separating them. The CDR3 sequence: CASSAWDTKDNSPLHF. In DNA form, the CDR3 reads TGCGCCAGCAGCGCCTGGGACACAAAAGATAATTCACCCCTCCACTTT. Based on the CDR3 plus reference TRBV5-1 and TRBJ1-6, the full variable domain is KAGVTQTPRYLIKTRGQQVTLSCSPISGHRSVSWYQQTPGQGLQFLFEYFSETQRNKGNFPGRFSGRQFSNSRSEMNVSTLELGDSALYLCASSAWDTKDNSPLHFGNGTRLTVT.

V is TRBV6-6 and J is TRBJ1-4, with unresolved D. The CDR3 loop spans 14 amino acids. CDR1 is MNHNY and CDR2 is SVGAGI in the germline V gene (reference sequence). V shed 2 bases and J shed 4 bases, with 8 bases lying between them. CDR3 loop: CASSYGGSNEKLFF. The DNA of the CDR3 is TGTGCCAGCAGTTACGGAGGGAGTAATGAAAAACTGTTTTTT.

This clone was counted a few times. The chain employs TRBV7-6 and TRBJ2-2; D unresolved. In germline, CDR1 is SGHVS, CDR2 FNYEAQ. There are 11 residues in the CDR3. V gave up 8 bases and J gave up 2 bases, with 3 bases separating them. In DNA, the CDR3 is TGTGCCAGCGGTAACACCGGGGAGCTGTTTTTT. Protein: CASGNTGELFF.

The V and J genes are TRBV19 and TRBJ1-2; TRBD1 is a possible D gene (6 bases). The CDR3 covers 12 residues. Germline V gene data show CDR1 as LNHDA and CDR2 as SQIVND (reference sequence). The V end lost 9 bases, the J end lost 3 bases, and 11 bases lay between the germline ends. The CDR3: CASGGRDYGYTF. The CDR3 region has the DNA TGTGCCAGCGGGGGGCGTGACTATGGCTACACCTTC.

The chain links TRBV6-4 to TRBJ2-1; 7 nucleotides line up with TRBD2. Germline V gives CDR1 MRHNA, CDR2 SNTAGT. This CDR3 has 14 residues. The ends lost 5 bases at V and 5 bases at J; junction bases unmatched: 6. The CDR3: CASSPQRDHNEQFF. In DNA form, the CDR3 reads TGTGCCAGCAGTCCCCAGCGGGATCACAATGAGCAGTTCTTC.

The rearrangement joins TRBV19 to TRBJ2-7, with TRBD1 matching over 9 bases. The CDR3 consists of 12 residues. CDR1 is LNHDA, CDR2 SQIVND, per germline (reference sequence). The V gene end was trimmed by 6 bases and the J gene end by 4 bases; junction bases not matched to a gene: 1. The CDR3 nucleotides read TGTGCCAGTAGCGGACAGGGGTACGAGCAGTACTTC. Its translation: CASSGQGYEQYF.

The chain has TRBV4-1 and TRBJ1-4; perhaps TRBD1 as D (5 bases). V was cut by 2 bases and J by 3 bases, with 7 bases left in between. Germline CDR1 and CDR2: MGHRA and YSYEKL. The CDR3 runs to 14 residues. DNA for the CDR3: TGCGCCAGCAGCCAAATGGGACCTAATGAAAAACTGTTTTTT. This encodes CASSQMGPNEKLFF.

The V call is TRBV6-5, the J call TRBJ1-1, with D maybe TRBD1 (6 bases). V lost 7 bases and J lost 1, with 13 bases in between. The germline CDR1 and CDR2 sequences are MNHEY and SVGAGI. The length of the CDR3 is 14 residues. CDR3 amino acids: CASTPGHTNTEAFF. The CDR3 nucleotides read TGTGCCAGCACCCCGGGACATACGAACACTGAAGCTTTCTTT.

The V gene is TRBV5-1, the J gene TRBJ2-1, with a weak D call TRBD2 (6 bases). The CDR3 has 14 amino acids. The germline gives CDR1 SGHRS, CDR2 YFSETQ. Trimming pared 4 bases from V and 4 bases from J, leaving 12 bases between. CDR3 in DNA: TGCGCCAGCAGCAACGGGGGACGATACAATGAGCAGTTCTTC. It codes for CASSNGGRYNEQFF. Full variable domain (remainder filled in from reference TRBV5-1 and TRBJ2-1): KAGVTQTPRYLIKTRGQQVTLSCSPISGHRSVSWYQQTPGQGLQFLFEYFSETQRNKGNFPGRFSGRQFSNSRSEMNVSTLELGDSALYLCASSNGGRYNEQFFGPGTRLTVL.

Here the CDR3 DNA reads TGTGCCAGCAGTGCCCGGGACGGCAACACCGGGGAGCTGTTTTTT. Its translation: CASSARDGNTGELFF. The genes are TRBV27 and TRBJ2-2; D might be TRBD1 or TRBD2, each matching 5 bases. Germline values: CDR1 MNHEY, CDR2 SMNVEV (reference sequence). V lost 5 bases, J lost 2 bases, and 12 bases lay in between. The CDR3 spans 15 residues.

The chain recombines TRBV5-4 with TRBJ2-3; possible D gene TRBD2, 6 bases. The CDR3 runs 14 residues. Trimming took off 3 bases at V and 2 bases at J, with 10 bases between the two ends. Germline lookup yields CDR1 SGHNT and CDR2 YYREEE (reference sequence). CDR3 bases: TGTGCCAGCAGCTCGCGGGACTTCACAGATACGCAGTATTTT. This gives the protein CASSSRDFTDTQYF. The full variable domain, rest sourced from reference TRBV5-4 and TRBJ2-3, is ETGVTQSPTHLIKTRGQQVTLRCSSQSGHNTVSWYQQALGQGPQFIFQYYREEENGRGNFPPRFSGLQFPNYSSELNVNALELDDSALYLCASSSRDFTDTQYFGPGTRLTVL.

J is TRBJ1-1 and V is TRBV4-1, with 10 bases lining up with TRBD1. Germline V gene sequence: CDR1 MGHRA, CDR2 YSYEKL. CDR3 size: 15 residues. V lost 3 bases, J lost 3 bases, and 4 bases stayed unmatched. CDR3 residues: CASSHQTGGDTEAFF. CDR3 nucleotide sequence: TGCGCCAGCAGCCACCAGACAGGGGGCGACACTGAAGCTTTCTTT.

The CDR3 DNA is TGTGCCAGCAGCCAAGATCTGGGAGGGAGAGTTTCACCCCTCCACTTT. Translation gives CASSQDLGGRVSPLHF. J is TRBJ1-6 and V is TRBV14; D call uncertain. Trimming removed 0 bases from V and 9 bases from J, with 15 bases in between. This CDR3 contains 16 residues. The germline V gene has CDR1 SGHDN and CDR2 FVKESK.

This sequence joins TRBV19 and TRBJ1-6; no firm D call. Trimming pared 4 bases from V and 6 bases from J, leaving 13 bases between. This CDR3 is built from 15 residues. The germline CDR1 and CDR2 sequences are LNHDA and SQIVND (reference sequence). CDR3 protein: CASSKTSDFNSPLHF. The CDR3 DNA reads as TGTGCCAGTAGTAAAACCAGCGACTTTAATTCACCCCTCCACTTT.

CDR3 protein: CASSTRQGFFYGYTF. In DNA form, the CDR3 reads TGTGCCAGTAGTACCCGACAGGGCTTTTTCTATGGCTACACCTTC. The V gene is TRBV19, the J gene TRBJ1-2, with TRBD1 identical over 7 bases. Germline loops: CDR1 LNHDA, CDR2 SQIVND (reference sequence). V dropped 4 bases and J dropped 4; count of bases not matched to a gene: 9. The CDR3 totals 15 residues.